This T cell receptor beta chain comes out of a study of cytotoxic CD8 clonotypes in ibrutinib-treated CLL. This CDR3 is built from 16 residues. V shed 4 bases, J shed 2 bases, and the junction held 9 bases outside the gene matches. CDR1 SGHRS and CDR2 YFSETQ come from the germline V gene. Researchers set a sequencing depth target of 1 in 200,000 to 1 in 1 million T cells. Libraries were prepared by immunoSEQ multiplex PCR; TCRdb keeps only in-frame clonotypes and omits some of them. Among fewer than 55,000 clones, roughly 57% were seen once, and the ten largest hold approximately 30%. This clone was counted a few times. Its antigen is not known. Study-wide results and limits: Clonality showed a rise at ibrutinib response that reversed toward baseline at progression.

This specimen consisted of PBMCs, obtained after 24 months of ibrutinib treatment. This TCR was sampled from a human donor with chronic lymphocytic leukemia. The genes are TRBV5-1 and TRBJ2-7; 10 nucleotides match TRBD2. CDR3 residues: CASSQLGLAVTYEQYF. In DNA form, the CDR3 reads TGCGCCAGCAGCCAATTAGGACTAGCGGTAACCTACGAGCAGTACTTC.